The T cell receptor (beta chain) described here comes from a study of CD8 T cells in ankylosing spondylitis. Study results and caveats: The clones that were linked to disease were reported to be significantly enriched in matched synovial fluid samples from ankylosing spondylitis patients. Blood from ankylosing spondylitis patients appeared to carry a characteristic roughly eight-variant TCR beta motif.

The CDR3 has 14 amino acids. Germline lookup yields CDR1 SGHDT and CDR2 YYEEEE. Trimming removed 2 bases at V and 3 bases at J, with 11 bases between. As the method for making TCR beta libraries, quantitative 5'-RACE with molecular barcodes was used. TCRdb processed the 5' RACE reads anew with MiXCR; each CDR3 protein has one entry. The table records tens of thousands of distinct CDR3 sequences, approximately 11% of them present only once. Judged by abundance, this clonotype is medium-sized. Its target is not known. The sequenced sample was blood, either unsorted or a sorted T cell fraction (not recorded which). This sequence originates from a male donor with ankylosing spondylitis or in good health (not recorded which). V is TRBV5-6 and J is TRBJ1-1; maybe TRBD1 (6 bases). CDR3 sequence (DNA): TGTGCCAGCAGCTTAGTCGGACAGTACACTGAAGCTTTCTTT. It specifies CASSLVGQYTEAFF.